This entry lists 30 T cell receptor beta chains sequenced from one sample in a study of blood T cells in healthy people across ages. Primed by a sample-barcoded 5' primer and a J-beta primer mix, a second PCR proceeded for 7 to 11 cycles. TCRdb called the 5' RACE reads again in MiXCR, with one record for every CDR3 protein. The table includes under 2 million distinct CDR3 sequences, roughly 32% detected once. The sequenced sample was blood. The receptors originated from a woman aged 25 to 45 in good health.

Note on this clonotype: A read error may produce the germline difference seen at one junction end. The V call is TRBV6-6, the J call TRBJ2-5, with no clear D. CDR1 is MNHNY, CDR2 SVGAGI, per germline (reference sequence). The CDR3 is 11 amino acids. The CDR3 DNA follows: TGTGCCAGCGCATTCCAAGAGGCCCAGTACTTC. It encodes CASAFQEAQYF.

This chain uses TRBV9 with TRBJ2-3; a possible D gene is TRBD1 (5 bases). The germline V gene encodes CDR1 SGDLS and CDR2 YYNGEE. The CDR3 loop spans 14 amino acids. V lost 4 bases to trimming and J lost 3 bases, with 12 bases between them. CDR3 residues: CASSWAGYTDTQYF. CDR3 DNA: TGTGCCAGCAGCTGGGCAGGGTATACAGATACGCAGTATTTT.

This clonotype has only a few counts. V usage is TRBV7-2 and J usage is TRBJ1-2; 9 bases agree with TRBD1. CDR3 size: 16 residues. V dropped 5 bases and J dropped 4; count of bases not matched to a gene: 11. Germline CDR1 reads SGHTA; CDR2 reads FQGNSA. CDR3 amino acids: CASSPTGQGRIYGYTF. Written as DNA, the CDR3 is TGTGCCAGCAGCCCAACGGGACAGGGAAGGATCTATGGCTACACCTTC.

This clonotype was recorded at least ten times. This sequence joins TRBV4-1 and TRBJ2-7; D might be TRBD1 (7 bases). The CDR3 extends over 18 amino acids. Germline CDR1 and CDR2: MGHRA and YSYEKL. V lost 0 bases and J 0 bases, leaving 18 bases between the germline ends. The CDR3 nucleotides read TGCGCCAGCAGCCAAGACCGGGCGGGGACAGTAAGCTCCTACGAGCAGTACTTC. Residues: CASSQDRAGTVSSYEQYF.

This clonotype has only a few counts. The V and J genes are TRBV20-1 and TRBJ1-1; 7 nucleotides agree with TRBD1. Germline loops: CDR1 DFQATT, CDR2 SNEGSKA (reference sequence). J gave up 1 base and V 3 bases, and 11 bases lay outside the gene matches. The CDR3 spans 16 residues. CDR3 loop: CSARKSTDRPNTEAFF. In nucleotides, the CDR3 is TGCAGTGCTAGGAAATCGACGGACAGGCCGAACACTGAAGCTTTCTTT.

The table lists this clonotype with a few counts. V usage is TRBV6-1 and J usage is TRBJ2-1, with TRBD2 matching 9 bases. The CDR3 spans 15 residues. The V gene's germline CDR1 is MNHNS and CDR2 SASEGT. V lost 6 bases and J lost 5; bases outside the gene matches: 8. The CDR3 loop reads CASRVGTSNHNEQFF. In nucleotides, the CDR3 is TGTGCCAGCAGGGTCGGGACTAGCAACCACAATGAGCAGTTCTTC.

This clonotype has just a few counts. This sequence joins TRBV20-1 and TRBJ1-2; maybe TRBD1 (6 bases). CDR3 size: 11 residues. The V gene's germline CDR1 is DFQATT and CDR2 SNEGSKA (reference sequence). Trimming took 5 bases from V and 7 from J, leaving 11 bases between them. CDR3 sequence (DNA): TGCAGTGCTGCGACAGGACGTGGCTACACCTTC. This codes for CSAATGRGYTF.

The J gene is TRBJ1-5, the V gene TRBV3-1; D is ambiguous. Between the trimmed V and J ends, which lost 1 base and 0 bases, there was a span of 7 bases. CDR3 length equals 15 residues. CDR1 and CDR2 from the germline V gene are LGHDT and YNNKEL (reference sequence). CDR3 nucleotides: TGTGCCAGCAGCCAAGTTACGGGTAGCAATCAGCCCCAGCATTTT. Amino acids: CASSQVTGSNQPQHF.

This chain links TRBV29-1 with TRBJ2-3; 7 positions match TRBD1. The CDR3 loop spans 16 amino acids. V shed 5 bases, J shed 1 base, and the junction held 12 bases outside the gene matches. The V gene's germline CDR1 is SQVTM and CDR2 ANQGSEA. CDR3 amino acids: CSVTGAWDEGTDTQYF. Written as DNA, the CDR3 is TGCAGCGTTACAGGGGCATGGGACGAGGGCACAGATACGCAGTATTTT.

This clonotype was seen a few times. The V and J genes are TRBV12-3 or TRBV12-4 and TRBJ2-1; 9 nucleotides match TRBD2. CDR3 size: 16 residues. The V segment lost 1 base and the J segment 6 bases; nucleotides outside the gene matches: 7. The CDR3 is CASSLVRRGRGNEQFF. In DNA form, the CDR3 reads TGTGCCAGCAGTTTAGTCCGTCGCGGGAGGGGCAATGAGCAGTTCTTC.

The rearrangement uses TRBV20-1 and TRBJ2-1; 7 bases match TRBD2. Unmatched junction bases numbered 7, after V lost 5 bases and J lost 0 bases. This CDR3 has 15 amino acids. Germline CDR1 reads DFQATT; CDR2 reads SNEGSKA (reference sequence). This CDR3 reads CSAGSGASSYNEQFF. In DNA, the CDR3 is TGCAGTGCTGGCAGCGGGGCCAGCTCCTACAATGAGCAGTTCTTC.

The gene calls are TRBV6-5 and TRBJ1-4; weak D call: TRBD1 (5 bases). CDR3 length: 16 amino acids. In germline, CDR1 is MNHEY, CDR2 SVGAGI. V lost 4 bases, J lost 5 bases, and 17 bases lay in between. CDR3 nucleotides: TGTGCCAGCAGTTCACAGTCCGGGGCACAAAATGAAAAACTGTTTTTT. Translated, it gives CASSSQSGAQNEKLFF.

In its sample, this clonotype was seen a few times. The gene calls are TRBV6-1 and TRBJ2-5; either TRBD1 or TRBD2 may fit D (5 bases each). Between the trimmed V and J ends, which lost 6 bases and 11 bases, there was a span of 19 bases. Germline CDR1 reads MNHNS; CDR2 reads SASEGT. This CDR3 has 13 amino acids. The CDR3 loop reads CASSSDGTNRQYF. The DNA for the CDR3 is TGTGCCAGCAGCTCCGACGGGACCAACAGGCAGTACTTC.

The CDR3 nucleotides are TGTGCCACCAGTGAGCGGGACAGGGGCACTAGAGATACGCAGTATTTT. Translation: CATSERDRGTRDTQYF. The chain employs TRBV24-1 and TRBJ2-3; 10 bases line up with TRBD1. Trimming at V came to 4 bases and at J to 5 bases, leaving 8 bases not matched to a gene. The CDR3 spans 16 residues. In germline, CDR1 is KGHDR, CDR2 SFDVKD.

The J gene is TRBJ2-2, the V gene TRBV5-1; either TRBD1 or TRBD2 may supply D (5 bases each). Trimming left V 1 base short and J 2 bases short, with 9 bases between. CDR1 is SGHRS and CDR2 is YFSETQ in the germline V gene. This CDR3 contains 15 residues. The CDR3 DNA reads as TGCGCCAGCAGCTTGTCGGGACGTAACACCGGGGAGCTGTTTTTT. This translates into CASSLSGRNTGELFF.

As to this clonotype: One junction end does not reproduce the germline sequence, and a read error may be involved. This chain uses TRBV4-2 with TRBJ2-3, with 7 bases fitting TRBD1. This CDR3 is 17 amino acids long. Germline V gives CDR1 LGHNA, CDR2 YNFKEQ. CDR3 nucleotide sequence: TGTGCCAGCAGCCAGGGTCCCGACAGGGTCTCCGCAGATACGCGGTATTTT. This codes for CASSQGPDRVSADTRYF.

This clonotype came up a few times. The rearrangement joins TRBV28 to TRBJ2-4; D is unresolved. CDR3 length: 14 amino acids. Trimming left V 2 bases short and J 2 bases short, with 7 bases between. Looked up from germline, CDR1 is MDHEN and CDR2 is SYDVKM. CDR3 protein: CASSLAGTKNIQYF. The CDR3 DNA is TGTGCCAGCAGTTTAGCCGGAACCAAAAACATTCAGTACTTC.

This clonotype was counted between two and nine times. The chain has TRBV7-9 and TRBJ1-6, with TRBD1 matching over 11 bases. This CDR3 has 15 amino acids. After removal of 5 bases from V and 9 bases from J, the junction contained 6 bases not matched to a gene. CDR1 SEHNR and CDR2 FQNEAQ come from the germline V gene (reference sequence). For the CDR3, the DNA is TGTGCCAGCAGCGGGCCGGGACAGGGGGGTTCACCCCTCCACTTT. The encoded protein is CASSGPGQGGSPLHF.

The V call is TRBV20-1, the J call TRBJ2-1, with 7 bases fitting TRBD2. Germline V gene sequence: CDR1 DFQATT, CDR2 SNEGSKA (reference sequence). V gave up 5 bases and J gave up 5 bases; unmatched junction bases: 3. This CDR3 has 12 amino acids. The CDR3 loop is CSAVLANNEQFF. CDR3 DNA: TGCAGTGCTGTACTAGCGAACAATGAGCAGTTCTTC.

The chain is built from TRBV21-1 and TRBJ1-4; the table gives TRBD1 as D, unverified against the DNA. TRBV21-1 is assigned pseudogene status. CDR3 length equals 15 residues. CDR3: CASTTGSSTNEKLFF. CDR3 sequence (DNA): TGTGCCAGCACAACAGGGTCGTCGACTAATGAAAAACTGTTTTTT.

V is TRBV10-2 and J is TRBJ1-1; 10 bases map to TRBD1. V shed 6 bases and J 4 bases; nucleotides not matched to a gene: 5. Germline CDR1 reads WSHSY; CDR2 reads SAAADI. This CDR3 has 14 residues. CDR3 nucleotides: TGCGCCAGCAGGAGCGGGACAGGGGTCACTGAAGCTTTCTTT. It encodes CASRSGTGVTEAFF.

The genes are TRBV6-6 and TRBJ1-1, with a possible D match to TRBD1 (5 bases). The CDR3 covers 16 residues. Germline V gene lookup returns CDR1 MNHNY and CDR2 SVGAGI (reference sequence). V was shortened by 8 bases and J by 1 base, with 20 bases between the two germline ends. The CDR3 bases are TGTGCCAGCGGTTCCCCGGGACTCAGGACGAACACTGAAGCTTTCTTT. It encodes CASGSPGLRTNTEAFF.

A few counts support this clonotype. The rearrangement links TRBV27 to TRBJ2-7, with a tentative D call TRBD2 (7 bases). Germline V gene lookup returns CDR1 MNHEY and CDR2 SMNVEV (reference sequence). The germline V and J ends were trimmed by 6 bases and 5 bases, with 14 bases remaining between them. The CDR3 extends over 13 amino acids. As DNA, the CDR3 is TGTGCCAGCAGGGACAGCGGGACGCACGAGCAGTACTTC. The encoded protein is CASRDSGTHEQYF.

This clonotype has more than one count but fewer than ten. The chain couples TRBV5-1 to TRBJ2-1; D gene uncertain. V was trimmed by 1 base and J by 7 bases, leaving 9 bases between them. The CDR3 covers 13 residues. Germline V gene sequence: CDR1 SGHRS, CDR2 YFSETQ. The chain's CDR3 is CASSLTPPNEQFF. The CDR3 bases are TGCGCCAGCAGCTTGACCCCGCCGAATGAGCAGTTCTTC.

The V call is TRBV10-3, the J call TRBJ2-3, with a weak D call TRBD1 (6 bases). Trimming left V 6 bases short and J 6 bases short, with 22 bases between. Germline V gene sequence: CDR1 ENHRY, CDR2 SYGVKD. CDR3 length: 16 amino acids. CDR3 sequence reads: CAISESTGQGSDTQYF. CDR3 DNA sequence: TGTGCCATCAGCGAATCAACGGGGCAGGGGTCTGATACGCAGTATTTT.

The sample holds a few counts of this clonotype. This chain connects TRBV20-1 to TRBJ1-1; D is uncertain. The CDR3 is 14 amino acids. In germline, CDR1 is DFQATT, CDR2 SNEGSKA (reference sequence). V was pared by 3 bases and J by 2 bases, with 13 bases between. CDR3 sequence (DNA): TGCAGTGCTAGTTTTACAAGAGGAAACACTGAAGCTTTCTTT. It encodes CSASFTRGNTEAFF.

The genes are TRBV4-2 and TRBJ2-7; TRBD2 aligns across 11 bases. The CDR3 is made up of 16 amino acids. Germline V lookup: CDR1 LGHNA, CDR2 YNFKEQ. V trimming: 4 bases; J trimming: 4 bases; junction bases outside the gene matches: 9. Written as DNA, the CDR3 is TGTGCCAGCAGCCGAGAACCGGGACTAGCGGCGTACGAGCAGTACTTC. Translated: CASSREPGLAAYEQYF.

Many counts were recorded for this clonotype. The rearrangement uses TRBV11-1 and TRBJ2-7; 7 bases fit TRBD1. V was clipped by 5 bases and J by 2 bases; unmatched bases: 3. Per the germline V gene, CDR1 is SGHAT and CDR2 is FQDESV (reference sequence). The CDR3 runs to 13 residues. This chain's CDR3 is CASSGTDPYEQYF. The CDR3 DNA is TGTGCCAGCAGCGGGACAGACCCCTACGAGCAGTACTTC.

The V and J genes are TRBV9 and TRBJ1-4; TRBD1 is a possible D gene (5 bases). Germline V gene data show CDR1 as SGDLS and CDR2 as YYNGEE. This CDR3 is built from 15 residues. V gave up 3 bases and J gave up 8 bases, with 17 bases separating them. CDR3 in amino acids: CASSDGQGSMEKLFF. In DNA form, the CDR3 reads TGTGCCAGCAGCGACGGGCAGGGTAGTATGGAAAAACTGTTTTTT.

As concerns this clonotype: Mismatch with germline at one junction end may stem from a read error. J is TRBJ2-3 and V is TRBV15; D unclear. There are 15 residues in the CDR3. CDR1 LNHNV and CDR2 YYDKDF come from the germline V gene (reference sequence). CDR3 sequence: CVTSRVRAIGDTQYF. DNA for the CDR3: TGTGTCACCAGCAGAGTGCGAGCCATTGGAGATACGCAGTATTTT.